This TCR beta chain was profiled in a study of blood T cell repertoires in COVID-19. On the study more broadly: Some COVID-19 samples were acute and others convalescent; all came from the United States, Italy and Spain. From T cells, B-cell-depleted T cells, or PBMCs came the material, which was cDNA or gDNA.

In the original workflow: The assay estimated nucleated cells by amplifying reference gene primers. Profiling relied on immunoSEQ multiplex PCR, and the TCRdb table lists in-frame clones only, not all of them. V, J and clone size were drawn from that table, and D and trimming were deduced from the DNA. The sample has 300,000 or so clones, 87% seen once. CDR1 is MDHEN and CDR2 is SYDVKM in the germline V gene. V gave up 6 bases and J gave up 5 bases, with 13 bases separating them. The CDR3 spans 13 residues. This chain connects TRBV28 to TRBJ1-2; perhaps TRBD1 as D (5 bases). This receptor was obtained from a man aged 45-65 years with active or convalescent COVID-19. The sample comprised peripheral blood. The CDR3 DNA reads TGTGCCAGCAGGATTGACAGCGAGTATGGCTACACCTTC. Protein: CASRIDSEYGYTF.